The 2 T cell receptor beta chains given below trace back to one sample, sequenced in a study of PD-L1 blockade in urothelial cancer. Assay used: immunoSEQ multiplex PCR; TCRdb lists only in-frame clones, some missing. The sample lists tens of thousands of clones, around 87% occurring once. The sample was PBMCs, taken around atezolizumab (anti-PD-L1) treatment. The receptors shown here come from a middle-aged man with urothelial cancer.

This clone was recorded only once. The chain joins TRBV6-5 to TRBJ2-1, with 8 bases lining up with TRBD1. This CDR3 region has 15 residues. With 6 bases clipped from V and 5 bases from J, the junction kept 9 bases outside the gene matches. Germline V gives CDR1 MNHEY, CDR2 SVGAGI. The CDR3 protein is CASRNAGGPNNEQFF. CDR3 nucleotides: TGTGCCAGCAGAAACGCAGGGGGCCCAAACAATGAGCAGTTCTTC.

The chain couples TRBV19 to TRBJ2-7; 8 nucleotides line up with TRBD1. V lost 6 bases and J lost 4; bases outside the gene matches: 17. Looked up from germline, CDR1 is LNHDA and CDR2 is SQIVND (reference sequence). The CDR3 sequence is 17 residues long. The CDR3 loop is CASSPTSPGTGAYEQYF. CDR3 nucleotide sequence: TGTGCCAGTAGCCCTACGTCCCCCGGGACAGGAGCATACGAGCAGTACTTC. Full variable domain (outside the CDR3, taken from reference TRBV19 and TRBJ2-7): DGGITQSPKYLFRKEGQNVTLSCEQNLNHDAMYWYRQDPGQGLRLIYYSQIVNDFQKGDIAEGYSVSREKKESFPLTVTSAQKNPTAFYLCASSPTSPGTGAYEQYFGPGTRLTVT.